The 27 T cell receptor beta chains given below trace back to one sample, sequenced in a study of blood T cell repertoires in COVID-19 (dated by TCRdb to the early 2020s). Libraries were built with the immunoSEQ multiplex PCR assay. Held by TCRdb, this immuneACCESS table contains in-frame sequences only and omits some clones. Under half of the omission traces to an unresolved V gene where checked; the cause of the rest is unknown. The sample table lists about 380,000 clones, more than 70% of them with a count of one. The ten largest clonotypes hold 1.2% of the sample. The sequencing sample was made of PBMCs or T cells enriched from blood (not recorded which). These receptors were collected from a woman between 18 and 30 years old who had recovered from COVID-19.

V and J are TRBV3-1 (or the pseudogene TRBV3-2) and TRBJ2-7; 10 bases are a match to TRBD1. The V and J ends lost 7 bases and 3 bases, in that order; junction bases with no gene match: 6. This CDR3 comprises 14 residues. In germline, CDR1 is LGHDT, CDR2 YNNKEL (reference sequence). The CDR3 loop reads CASTTGTGDYEQYF. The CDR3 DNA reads TGTGCCAGCACTACAGGGACAGGGGACTACGAGCAGTACTTC.

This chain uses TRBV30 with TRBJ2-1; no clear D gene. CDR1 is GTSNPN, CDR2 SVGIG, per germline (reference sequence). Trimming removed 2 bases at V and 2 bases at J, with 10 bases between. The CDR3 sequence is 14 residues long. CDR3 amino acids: CAWSRLQTYNEQFF. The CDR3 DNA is TGTGCCTGGAGTAGACTTCAAACCTACAATGAGCAGTTCTTC. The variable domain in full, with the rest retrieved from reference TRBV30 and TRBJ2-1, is SQTIHQWPATLVQPVGSPLSLECTVEGTSNPNLYWYRQAAGRGLQLLFYSVGIGQISSEVPQNLSASRPQDRQFILSSKKLLLSDSGFYLCAWSRLQTYNEQFFGPGTRLTVL.

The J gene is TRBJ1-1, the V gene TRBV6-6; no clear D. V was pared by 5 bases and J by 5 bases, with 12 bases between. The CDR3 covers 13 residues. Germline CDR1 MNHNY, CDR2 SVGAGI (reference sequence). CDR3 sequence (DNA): TGTGCCAGCAGTCTTCAAGCTAGAACTGAAGCTTTCTTT. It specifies CASSLQARTEAFF.

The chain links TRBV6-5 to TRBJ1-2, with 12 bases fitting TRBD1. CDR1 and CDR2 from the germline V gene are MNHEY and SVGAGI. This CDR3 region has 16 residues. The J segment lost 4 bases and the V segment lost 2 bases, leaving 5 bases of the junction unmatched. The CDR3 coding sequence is TGTGCCAGCAGTTACCGGGACAGGGGGCCCAGCTATGGCTACACCTTC. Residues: CASSYRDRGPSYGYTF.

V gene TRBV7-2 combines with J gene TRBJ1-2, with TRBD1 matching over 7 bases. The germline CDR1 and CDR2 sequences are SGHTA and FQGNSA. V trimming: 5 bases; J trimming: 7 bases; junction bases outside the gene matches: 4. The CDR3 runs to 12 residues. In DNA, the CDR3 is TGTGCCAGCAGCGAGTACAGGGGTGGCTACACCTTC. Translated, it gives CASSEYRGGYTF.

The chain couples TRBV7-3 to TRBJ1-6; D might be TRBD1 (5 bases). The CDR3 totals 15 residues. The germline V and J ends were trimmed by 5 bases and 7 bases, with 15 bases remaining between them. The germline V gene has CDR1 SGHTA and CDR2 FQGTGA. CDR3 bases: TGTGCCAGCAGCAGCGACAGTTATGAAAATTCACCCCTCCACTTT. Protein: CASSSDSYENSPLHF.

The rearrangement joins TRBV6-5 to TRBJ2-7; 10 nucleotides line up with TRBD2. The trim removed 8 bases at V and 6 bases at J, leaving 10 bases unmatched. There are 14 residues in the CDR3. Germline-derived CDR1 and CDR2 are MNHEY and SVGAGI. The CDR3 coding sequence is TGTGCCAGCCAGGGCAGCGGGGGGGCCGGCGAGCAGTACTTC. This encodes CASQGSGGAGEQYF.

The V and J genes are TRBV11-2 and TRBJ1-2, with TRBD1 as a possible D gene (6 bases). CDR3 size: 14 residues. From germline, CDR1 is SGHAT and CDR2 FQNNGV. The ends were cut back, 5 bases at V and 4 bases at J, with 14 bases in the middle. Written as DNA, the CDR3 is TGTGCCAGCAGCCCACGGACAGTAGGCTATGGCTACACCTTC. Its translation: CASSPRTVGYGYTF.

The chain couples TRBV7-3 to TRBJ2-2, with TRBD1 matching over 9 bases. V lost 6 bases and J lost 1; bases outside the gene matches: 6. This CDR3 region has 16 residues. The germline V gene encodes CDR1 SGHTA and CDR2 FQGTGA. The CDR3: CASSKPGQGNTGELFF. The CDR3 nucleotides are TGTGCCAGCAGTAAGCCGGGACAGGGGAACACCGGGGAGCTGTTTTTT.

The CDR3 protein is CASSPLKETQYF. The CDR3 DNA follows: TGTGCCAGCTCTCCGTTAAAAGAGACCCAGTACTTC. The chain is built from TRBV6-5 and TRBJ2-5; unclear D gene. Trimming took off 8 bases at V and 3 bases at J, with 10 bases between the two ends. Looked up from germline, CDR1 is MNHEY and CDR2 is SVGAGI. This CDR3 contains 12 residues.

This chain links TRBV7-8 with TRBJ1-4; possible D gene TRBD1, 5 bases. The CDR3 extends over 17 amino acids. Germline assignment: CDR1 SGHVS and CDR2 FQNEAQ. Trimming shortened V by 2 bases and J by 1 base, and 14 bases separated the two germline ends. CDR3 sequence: CASSLFPREGTNEKLFF. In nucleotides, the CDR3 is TGTGCCAGCAGCTTATTCCCCAGGGAAGGAACTAATGAAAAACTGTTTTTT.

The CDR3 region is CASSLPGQGFEKLFF. CDR3 in DNA: TGTGCCAGCAGTTTACCGGGACAGGGATTCGAAAAACTGTTTTTT. This rearrangement joins TRBV27 to TRBJ1-4; TRBD1 aligns across 9 bases. CDR1 and CDR2 from the germline V gene are MNHEY and SMNVEV (reference sequence). The V and J ends lost 2 bases and 8 bases, in that order; junction bases with no gene match: 6. The CDR3 is 15 amino acids.

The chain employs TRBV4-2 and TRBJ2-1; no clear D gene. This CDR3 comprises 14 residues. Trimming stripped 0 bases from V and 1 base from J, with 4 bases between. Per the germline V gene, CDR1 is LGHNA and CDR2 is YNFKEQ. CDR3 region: CASSQEQSYNEQFF. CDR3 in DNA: TGTGCCAGCAGCCAAGAACAGTCCTACAATGAGCAGTTCTTC.

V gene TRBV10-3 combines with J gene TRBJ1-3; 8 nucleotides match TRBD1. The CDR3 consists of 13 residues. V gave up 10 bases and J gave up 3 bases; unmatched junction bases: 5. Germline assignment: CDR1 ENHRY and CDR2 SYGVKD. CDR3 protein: CATPTGDGNTIYF. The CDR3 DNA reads TGTGCCACGCCGACAGGGGATGGAAACACCATATATTTT.

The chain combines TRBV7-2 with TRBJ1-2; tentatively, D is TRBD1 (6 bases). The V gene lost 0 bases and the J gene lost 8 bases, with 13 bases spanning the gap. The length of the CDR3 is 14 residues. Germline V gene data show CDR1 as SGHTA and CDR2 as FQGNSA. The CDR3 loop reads CASSLATTGRGYTF. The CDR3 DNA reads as TGTGCCAGCAGCTTAGCGACAACAGGGCGAGGCTACACCTTC.

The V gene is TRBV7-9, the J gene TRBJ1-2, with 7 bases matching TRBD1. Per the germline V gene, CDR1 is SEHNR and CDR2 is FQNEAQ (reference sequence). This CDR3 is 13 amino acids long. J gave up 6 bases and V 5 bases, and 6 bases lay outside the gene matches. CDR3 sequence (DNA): TGTGCCAGCAGCGACAGACAGGGAGATGGCTACACCTTC. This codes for CASSDRQGDGYTF.

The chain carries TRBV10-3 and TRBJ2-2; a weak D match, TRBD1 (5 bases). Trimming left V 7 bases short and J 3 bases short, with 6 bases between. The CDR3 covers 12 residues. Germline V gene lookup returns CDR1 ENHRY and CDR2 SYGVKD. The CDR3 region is CAIKGDTGELFF. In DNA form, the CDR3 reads TGTGCCATCAAAGGGGACACCGGGGAGCTGTTTTTT.

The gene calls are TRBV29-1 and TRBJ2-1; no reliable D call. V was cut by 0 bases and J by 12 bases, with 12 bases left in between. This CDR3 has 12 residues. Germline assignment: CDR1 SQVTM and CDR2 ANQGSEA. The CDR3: CSVEDTVERQFF. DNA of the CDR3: TGCAGCGTTGAAGATACGGTAGAGCGGCAGTTCTTC.

CDR3 residues: CASQATGYTF. CDR3 nucleotide sequence: TGTGCCAGCCAAGCAACCGGCTACACCTTC. The J gene is TRBJ1-2, the V gene TRBV6-5, with D unresolved. V shed 8 bases and J shed 8 bases, with 9 bases lying between them. The CDR3 contains 10 residues. The germline V gene has CDR1 MNHEY and CDR2 SVGAGI.

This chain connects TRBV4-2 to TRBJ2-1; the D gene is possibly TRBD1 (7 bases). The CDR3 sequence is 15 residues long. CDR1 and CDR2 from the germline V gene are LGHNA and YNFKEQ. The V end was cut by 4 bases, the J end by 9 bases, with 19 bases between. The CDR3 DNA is TGTGCCAGCAGCCCTACGACAGGGTTGGAGGGTGAGCAGTTCTTC. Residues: CASSPTTGLEGEQFF.

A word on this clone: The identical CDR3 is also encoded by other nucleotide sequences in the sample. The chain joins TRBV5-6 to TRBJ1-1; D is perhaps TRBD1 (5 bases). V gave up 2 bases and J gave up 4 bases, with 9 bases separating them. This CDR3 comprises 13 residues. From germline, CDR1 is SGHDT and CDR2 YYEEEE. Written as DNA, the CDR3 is TGTGCCAGCAGCTTCGGGGGAGGCACTGAAGCTTTCTTT. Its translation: CASSFGGGTEAFF.

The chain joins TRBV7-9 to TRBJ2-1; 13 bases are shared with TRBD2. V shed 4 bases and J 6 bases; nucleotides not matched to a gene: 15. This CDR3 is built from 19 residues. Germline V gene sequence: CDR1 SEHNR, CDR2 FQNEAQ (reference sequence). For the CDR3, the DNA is TGTGCCAGCAGCTCCGAGGGGAGGACTAGCGGGGGAGGGGGCAATGAGCAGTTCTTC. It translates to CASSSEGRTSGGGGNEQFF.

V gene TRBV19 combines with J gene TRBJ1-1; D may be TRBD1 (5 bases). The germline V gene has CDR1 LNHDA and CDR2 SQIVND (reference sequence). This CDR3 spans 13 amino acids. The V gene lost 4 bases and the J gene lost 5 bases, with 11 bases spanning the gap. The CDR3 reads CASSNPGMTEAFF. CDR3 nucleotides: TGTGCCAGTAGTAACCCAGGGATGACTGAAGCTTTCTTT.

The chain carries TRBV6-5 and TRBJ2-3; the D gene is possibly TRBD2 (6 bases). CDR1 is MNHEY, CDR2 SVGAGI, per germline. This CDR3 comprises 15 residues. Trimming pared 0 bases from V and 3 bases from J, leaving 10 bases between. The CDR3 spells CASSYSRGFTDTQYF. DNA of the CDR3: TGTGCCAGCAGTTACTCGCGGGGTTTTACAGATACGCAGTATTTT.

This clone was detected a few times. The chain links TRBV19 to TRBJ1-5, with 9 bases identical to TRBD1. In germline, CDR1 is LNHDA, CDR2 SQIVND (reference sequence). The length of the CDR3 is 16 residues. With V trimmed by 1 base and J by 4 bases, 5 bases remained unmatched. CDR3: CASSIGDRVVNQPQHF. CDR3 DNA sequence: TGTGCCAGTAGTATAGGGGACAGGGTAGTTAATCAGCCCCAGCATTTT.

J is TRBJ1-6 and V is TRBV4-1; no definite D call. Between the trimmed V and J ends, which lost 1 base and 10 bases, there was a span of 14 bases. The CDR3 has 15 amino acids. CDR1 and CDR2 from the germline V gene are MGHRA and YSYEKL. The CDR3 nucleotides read TGCGCCAGCAGCCAAGTCGCGGGAGAGAGGTCACCCCTCCACTTT. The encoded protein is CASSQVAGERSPLHF.

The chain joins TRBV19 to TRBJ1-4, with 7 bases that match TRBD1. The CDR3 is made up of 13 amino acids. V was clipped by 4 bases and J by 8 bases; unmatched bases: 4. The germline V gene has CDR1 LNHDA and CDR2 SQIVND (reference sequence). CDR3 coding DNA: TGTGCCAGTAGTACGACAGGGCCCGAAAAACTGTTTTTT. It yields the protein CASSTTGPEKLFF. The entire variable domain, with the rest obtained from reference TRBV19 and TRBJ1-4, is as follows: DGGITQSPKYLFRKEGQNVTLSCEQNLNHDAMYWYRQDPGQGLRLIYYSQIVNDFQKGDIAEGYSVSREKKESFPLTVTSAQKNPTAFYLCASSTTGPEKLFFGSGTQLSVL.